This T cell receptor beta chain emerged from a study of shared clonotypes between healthy human individuals. The table came from immunoSEQ multiplex PCR; TCRdb's copy has only in-frame clones and leaves some out. The sample lists under 650,000 clones, almost 97% occurring once. Germline V CDR1 and CDR2: SGHAT, FQNNGV. This CDR3 spans 12 amino acids. V was clipped by 3 bases and J by 5 bases, with 8 bases between them. Specimen: naive CD4+ T cells sorted from blood. Indicated subset: CD45RA+ positively selected. J is TRBJ2-7 and V is TRBV11-2; D unresolved. The origin of this receptor is a woman aged 25 to 39 in good health. Here the CDR3 reads CASSFRYDEQYF. The CDR3 nucleotides read TGTGCCAGCAGCTTTAGGTACGACGAGCAGTACTTC.